Below, 19 T cell receptor beta chains from the same sample are listed, as sequenced in a study of blood T cell repertoires in COVID-19. Produced via immunoSEQ multiplex PCR; TCRdb's table is partial and in-frame only. Of approximately 290,000 clones listed, 87% are singletons. Sequencing was done on a sample of peripheral blood. The receptors originated from a man aged 18 to 30 with active or convalescent COVID-19.

The V call is TRBV6-5, the J call TRBJ1-1; D not certain. CDR3 length: 15 amino acids. V was pared by 5 bases and J by 9 bases, with 22 bases between. The germline gives CDR1 MNHEY, CDR2 SVGAGI. This CDR3 reads CASSPPGRASPKAFF. For the CDR3, the DNA is TGTGCCAGCAGTCCTCCCGGTCGTGCGAGCCCTAAAGCTTTCTTT.

The chain carries TRBV14 and TRBJ2-7; D is perhaps TRBD2 (6 bases). Trimming pared 4 bases from V and 3 bases from J, leaving 19 bases between. The germline gives CDR1 SGHDN, CDR2 FVKESK. The CDR3 has 16 amino acids. Here the CDR3 reads CASSLLGAGRIYEQYF. CDR3 nucleotides: TGTGCCAGCAGCCTACTAGGCGCAGGGAGGATCTACGAGCAGTACTTC.

V is TRBV7-9 and J is TRBJ2-2; the match to TRBD1 covers 7 bases. Unmatched junction bases numbered 7, after V lost 5 bases and J lost 7 bases. From germline, CDR1 is SEHNR and CDR2 FQNEAQ (reference sequence). This CDR3 contains 14 residues. The CDR3 DNA reads TGTGCCAGCAGCCATGACAGGGATGGCGGGGAGCTGTTTTTT. Translated, it gives CASSHDRDGGELFF.

The chain is built from TRBV6-6 and TRBJ2-5; D not resolved. The CDR3 spans 13 residues. V lost 2 bases and J 2 bases, leaving 6 bases between the germline ends. In germline, CDR1 is MNHNY, CDR2 SVGAGI (reference sequence). CDR3: CASSYTVQETQYF. The CDR3 DNA follows: TGTGCCAGCAGTTACACAGTACAAGAGACCCAGTACTTC.

The chain combines TRBV9 with TRBJ1-2; D gene ambiguous. The CDR3 totals 13 residues. Germline CDR1 and CDR2: SGDLS and YYNGEE. V was trimmed by 1 base and J by 5 bases, leaving 9 bases between them. Written as DNA, the CDR3 is TGTGCCAGCAGCGTACAATCCGGGTATGGCTACACCTTC. Encoded protein: CASSVQSGYGYTF. Drawing the rest from reference TRBV9 and TRBJ1-2, the complete variable domain is DSGVTQTPKHLITATGQRVTLRCSPRSGDLSVYWYQQSLDQGLQFLIQYYNGEERAKGNILERFSAQQFPDLHSELNLSSLELGDSALYFCASSVQSGYGYTFGSGTRLTVV.

This sequence joins TRBV19 and TRBJ2-4; D may be TRBD2 (6 bases). There are 13 residues in the CDR3. V was cut by 5 bases and J by 15 bases, with 20 bases left in between. Germline values: CDR1 LNHDA, CDR2 SQIVND (reference sequence). The CDR3 is CASSLRPGEDAYF. The CDR3 nucleotides are TGTGCCAGTAGTCTCCGTCCTGGGGAGGATGCGTACTTC. The entire variable domain, with the rest obtained from reference TRBV19 and TRBJ2-4, is as follows: DGGITQSPKYLFRKEGQNVTLSCEQNLNHDAMYWYRQDPGQGLRLIYYSQIVNDFQKGDIAEGYSVSREKKESFPLTVTSAQKNPTAFYLCASSLRPGEDAYFGAGTRLSVL.

The V and J genes are TRBV7-9 and TRBJ2-7, with unresolved D. The CDR3 has 11 amino acids. Germline assignment: CDR1 SEHNR and CDR2 FQNEAQ (reference sequence). V lost 5 bases and J 3 bases, leaving 5 bases between the germline ends. The CDR3 nucleotides are TGTGCCAGCAGCGCCTACTACGAGCAGTACTTC. Translating it yields CASSAYYEQYF.

This clone was counted a single time. The V gene is TRBV5-1, the J gene TRBJ2-7; 12 bases match TRBD2. The J segment lost 4 bases and the V segment lost 5 bases, leaving 4 bases of the junction unmatched. The CDR3 length is 14 residues. The germline gives CDR1 SGHRS, CDR2 YFSETQ. CDR3 bases: TGCGCCAGCAGACTGACTAGCGGGGGATACGAGCAGTACTTC. Encoded protein: CASRLTSGGYEQYF.

The rearrangement uses TRBV18 and TRBJ2-5; maybe TRBD2 (6 bases). CDR3 length: 15 residues. Trimming removed 2 bases from V and 0 bases from J, with 10 bases in between. The germline V gene encodes CDR1 KGHSH and CDR2 LQKENI. CDR3 residues: CASSPGTLYQETQYF. CDR3 in DNA: TGTGCCAGCTCACCAGGGACTTTGTACCAAGAGACCCAGTACTTC.

This chain links TRBV11-2 with TRBJ2-5; D ambiguous. CDR1 SGHAT and CDR2 FQNNGV come from the germline V gene. Trimming took off 2 bases at V and 5 bases at J, with 9 bases between the two ends. This CDR3 is built from 13 residues. The CDR3 reads CASSLRDRETQYF. The CDR3 DNA follows: TGTGCCAGCAGCTTAAGAGATCGTGAGACCCAGTACTTC. Using reference TRBV11-2 and TRBJ2-5 for the parts outside the CDR3, the full variable domain is EAGVAQSPRYKIIEKRQSVAFWCNPISGHATLYWYQQILGQGPKLLIQFQNNGVVDDSQLPKDRFSAERLKGVDSTLKIQPAKLEDSAVYLCASSLRDRETQYFGPGTRLLVL.

CDR3 nucleotides: TGTGCCACCCGACAGAAATCCTACGAGCAGTACTTC. Translating it yields CATRQKSYEQYF. V gene TRBV6-5 combines with J gene TRBJ2-7; D is perhaps TRBD1 (5 bases). Trimming removed 10 bases from V and 1 base from J, with 11 bases in between. Germline V gene data show CDR1 as MNHEY and CDR2 as SVGAGI. This CDR3 comprises 12 residues.

The V gene is TRBV12-3 or TRBV12-4, the J gene TRBJ1-5; D gene unclear. V lost 2 bases, J lost 5 bases, and 7 bases lay in between. The CDR3 covers 13 residues. CDR3 region: CASSLLGDQPQHF. The CDR3 DNA sequence: TGTGCCAGCAGTTTATTAGGAGATCAGCCCCAGCATTTT.

This chain links TRBV5-1 with TRBJ1-1; D gene ambiguous. The V end lost 4 bases, the J end lost 5 bases, and 9 bases lay between the germline ends. Germline CDR1 and CDR2: SGHRS and YFSETQ. The CDR3 runs to 12 residues. The CDR3 nucleotides read TGCGCCAGCAGCGTCCGCGGTACTGAAGCTTTCTTT. The encoded protein is CASSVRGTEAFF.

The chain joins TRBV12-3 or TRBV12-4 to TRBJ1-4; TRBD1 is a possible D gene (6 bases). Trimming removed 6 bases from V and 7 bases from J, with 12 bases in between. This CDR3 has 13 residues. CDR3 DNA: TGTGCCAGCAGCAGGGGCTTGGGTGAAAAACTGTTTTTT. This translates into CASSRGLGEKLFF.

This chain joins TRBV7-9 and TRBJ1-6; D gene uncertain. CDR3 length: 12 residues. Deletions cut 4 bases from V and 9 bases from J, with 7 bases between. Germline V lookup: CDR1 SEHNR, CDR2 FQNEAQ (reference sequence). The CDR3 here is CASSSPFSPLHF. DNA for the CDR3: TGTGCCAGCAGCTCTCCGTTTTCACCCCTCCACTTT.

The DNA of the CDR3 is TGTGCCAGCAGAAATGGACAGTTTATAAATTATCAGCCCCAGCATTTT. Its protein product is CASRNGQFINYQPQHF. The rearrangement joins TRBV28 to TRBJ1-5; maybe TRBD1 (6 bases). Germline assignment: CDR1 MDHEN and CDR2 SYDVKM. This CDR3 is built from 16 residues. Trimming removed 6 bases at V and 5 bases at J, with 20 bases between.

This chain connects TRBV28 to TRBJ2-3, with 9 bases matching TRBD1. Germline V lookup: CDR1 MDHEN, CDR2 SYDVKM. This CDR3 contains 19 residues. V was clipped by 9 bases and J by 3 bases; unmatched bases: 22. CDR3 region: CASTGAFLRGTGLTDTQYF. Written as DNA, the CDR3 is TGTGCCAGTACGGGGGCTTTCTTACGCGGGACAGGGCTAACAGATACGCAGTATTTT.

This rearrangement joins TRBV11-2 to TRBJ2-1, with 9 bases aligning to TRBD2. This CDR3 contains 15 residues. Per germline, CDR1 SGHAT and CDR2 FQNNGV. V lost 0 bases, J lost 6 bases, and 3 bases stayed unmatched. The CDR3 loop reads CASSLEGLAPNEQFF. Written as DNA, the CDR3 is TGTGCCAGCAGCTTAGAAGGACTAGCGCCCAATGAGCAGTTCTTC.

This clone was picked up a small number of times. This rearrangement joins TRBV7-9 to TRBJ1-2, with D maybe TRBD1 (5 bases). Germline values: CDR1 SEHNR, CDR2 FQNEAQ (reference sequence). This CDR3 is built from 12 residues. Trimming stripped 5 bases from V and 8 bases from J, with 12 bases between. The CDR3 reads CASSPDIWGYTF. The CDR3 coding sequence is TGTGCCAGCAGCCCGGACATTTGGGGCTACACCTTC.